A selection of T cell receptor beta chains follows, all from one sample in a study of PD-1 blockade in classical Hodgkin lymphoma. Using immunoSEQ multiplex PCR, the repertoire was profiled, and TCRdb retains in-frame clones only, with some absent. The sample lists some 33,000 clones; around three quarters were seen once. The sequenced sample was peripheral blood mononuclear cells (PBMCs), obtained before the fourth cycle of nivolumab. The receptors here all came from a human donor with classical Hodgkin lymphoma. Both conserved end residues are part of each CDR3.

V gene,J gene,CDR3 protein
TRBV4-3,TRBJ1-1,CASSRRGGAGNTEAFF
TRBV6-5,TRBJ2-3,CASSYNGGALDTQYF
TRBV28,TRBJ1-2,CAGLGAQNYGYTF
TRBV7-2,TRBJ2-7,CASSLTRGGRLPYEQYF
TRBV29-1,TRBJ2-2,CSVSRGGTGELFF
TRBV7-8,TRBJ1-5,CASSLAGRVVGNQPQHF
TRBV29-1,TRBJ1-4,CSVALGASNEKLFF
TRBV7-6,TRBJ1-1,CASSLATNTEAFF
TRBV27,TRBJ2-7,CASSLQGLAYEQYF
TRBV9,TRBJ2-1,CASSAPGLAGVDEQFF
TRBV29-1,TRBJ2-7,CSVAAGGSSYEQYF
TRBV7-2,TRBJ2-2,CASSLATNGELFF
TRBV27,TRBJ2-1,CALGEAEQFF
TRBV7-3,TRBJ2-5,CASSSSGADQETQYF
TRBV27,TRBJ2-3,CASSLFPSGSSDTQYF
TRBV30,TRBJ2-7,CAGSSGLVSEQYF
TRBV27,TRBJ2-3,CASSLSVRRGDTQYF
TRBV11-2,TRBJ1-6,CASRLTGGNSPLHF
TRBV7-9,TRBJ2-2,CASSLVLSSGELFF
TRBV11-2,TRBJ2-3,CASSSPRVSTDTQYF
TRBV30,TRBJ2-3,CAGHWGSRTDTQYF
TRBV7-3,TRBJ2-1,CASSLNRGGDEQFF
TRBV4-1,TRBJ1-2,CASSQELKGDGVYGYTF
TRBV4-3,TRBJ2-2,CASSQDTGPGELFF
TRBV19,TRBJ2-1,CASSIGGRASYNEQFF
TRBV30,TRBJ1-5,CAWSEQGRQPQHF
TRBV5-4,TRBJ2-5,CASSSRPGTGLGEETQYF
TRBV5-6,TRBJ1-1,CASGNTEAFF
TRBV4-1,TRBJ1-1,CASSQDLRVGTEAFF
TRBV5-1,TRBJ2-7,CASSPTGVFSYEQYF
TRBV19,TRBJ1-2,CASSPGSGPSYGYTF
TRBV7-3,TRBJ2-1,CASSPKGNEQFF
TRBV4-1,TRBJ1-1,CASSQDRGSTEAFF
TRBV10-1,TRBJ1-3,CASSSGRSPGNTIYF
TRBV6-6,TRBJ1-2,CASSPPGGRGYTF
TRBV9,TRBJ2-3,CASSVGGTVGTDTQYF
TRBV6-5,TRBJ1-2,CASSSPQGSHYGYTF
TRBV5-8,TRBJ2-7,CASPGDRDSYEQYF
TRBV2,TRBJ1-2,CASKSSGDGYTF
TRBV6-5,TRBJ2-1,CATRLGTSGDEQFF
TRBV9,TRBJ2-7,CASSDGPRRSYEQYF